The clone carrying this T cell receptor beta chain has a handful of counts. Its cognate antigen is unknown. Primers used in a second PCR of about 7 to 11 cycles were a sample-barcoded 5' primer and a J-beta primer mix. Each CDR3 protein is one row after TCRdb ran MiXCR on the 5' RACE reads. The sample has 1.8 million or so distinct CDR3 sequences, 30% to 40% seen once; the top ten hold 23%. V was shortened by 6 bases and J by 4 bases, with 22 bases between the two germline ends. The CDR3 is 15 amino acids. Germline V gene sequence: CDR1 DFQATT, CDR2 SNEGSKA (reference sequence). This record comes from a study of blood T cells in healthy people across ages. The study's findings and limits: Long-lived donors exceeded aged donors in naive CD4+ cells and diversity.

The specimen sequenced was blood. This chain links TRBV20-1 with TRBJ2-7; D might be TRBD2 (6 bases). The receptor was derived from a human donor in good health. CDR3 sequence (DNA): TGCAGTGCCAACGACCTTGGCGGGGTTGAATACGAGCAGTACTTC. Protein product: CSANDLGGVEYEQYF.